The 4 T cell receptor beta chains below come from one sample, sequenced in a study of CD8 T cells in Susac syndrome. RNA in amounts of about 0.5 to 1 ug was reverse transcribed with random hexamers. TCRdb reprocessed the immunoSEQ multiplex PCR reads via MiXCR and lists one record per CDR3 protein. The table lists around 180,000 distinct CDR3 sequences, 94% of them singletons, with 0.1% to 0.13% in the top ten. The specimen sequenced was CD4+ T cells from PBMCs. The receptor set was obtained from a human donor with Susac syndrome.

The rearrangement joins TRBV3-1 to TRBJ2-1, with 10 positions matching TRBD2. Germline values: CDR1 LGHDT, CDR2 YNNKEL (reference sequence). This CDR3 spans 20 amino acids. The V and J ends lost 4 bases and 5 bases, in that order; junction bases with no gene match: 20. The CDR3 coding sequence is TGTGCCAGCAGCCCCAGACCGGGGGCGGCTAGCGGGGGTCTCAACAATGAGCAGTTCTTC. As protein: CASSPRPGAASGGLNNEQFF.

This clonotype was seen a few times. The germline gene is not matched at one end of the junction; a read error may be the cause. The chain links TRBV7-7 to TRBJ2-3, with TRBD2 matching 8 bases. Germline CDR1 is SSHAT and CDR2 is FNYEAQ (reference sequence). The CDR3 runs 14 residues. The DNA of the CDR3 is TGTGCTAGCAGCCCCGGGGGGGGCACAGATACGCAGTATTTT. This sequence encodes CASSPGGGTDTQYF.

This clonotype was observed once. The chain has TRBV27 and TRBJ2-3; D perhaps matches TRBD2 (6 bases). V lost 8 bases and J 1 base, leaving 16 bases between the germline ends. The CDR3 contains 15 residues. CDR1 is MNHEY and CDR2 is SMNVEV in the germline V gene (reference sequence). The CDR3 loop is CASSGKGLRTDTQYF. The CDR3 DNA sequence: TGTGCCAGCTCGGGTAAAGGACTACGCACAGATACGCAGTATTTT.

This rearrangement joins TRBV29-1 to TRBJ1-6; 9 bases are shared with TRBD1. CDR1 is SQVTM, CDR2 ANQGSEA, per germline. The CDR3 is 13 amino acids. After removal of 6 bases from V and 9 bases from J, the junction contained 6 bases not matched to a gene. CDR3 bases: TGCAGCGTGGGACAGGGAAGAGGTTCACCCCTCCACTTT. This sequence encodes CSVGQGRGSPLHF.